Below, 8 T cell receptor beta chains from the same sample are listed, as sequenced in a study of T cells in Graves' hyperthyroidism and ophthalmopathy. Researchers took RNA transcripts and amplified the TCR beta CDR3 regions from them. Carried out on the TCR CDR3, a first-round RT-PCR used the HTBI primer set. From the multiplex PCR reads, TCRdb called clonotypes with MiXCR, one entry per CDR3 protein. The data hold about 600,000 distinct CDR3 sequences, with 16% observed a single time. Sequenced: blood. These receptor sequences come from a woman aged 40 to 50 with Graves' ophthalmopathy.

This clonotype has at least ten counts. The rearrangement uses TRBV19 and TRBJ1-1; tentatively, D is TRBD1 (6 bases). V lost 5 bases to trimming and J lost 5 bases, with 24 bases between them. The germline CDR1 and CDR2 sequences are LNHDA and SQIVND (reference sequence). This CDR3 has 17 amino acids. In nucleotides, the CDR3 is TGTGCCAGTAGTCTTCCCCCAGGGTCAGGGGCGAGGACTGAAGCTTTCTTT. Translated: CASSLPPGSGARTEAFF.

The chain is built from TRBV2 and TRBJ2-3; 8 bases are shared with TRBD1. The CDR3 spans 13 residues. Germline CDR1 reads SNHLY; CDR2 reads FYNNEI. After removal of 8 bases from V and 10 bases from J, the junction contained 11 bases not matched to a gene. CDR3 in DNA: TGTGCCAGCTTGACAGGGGCGGTTCCGGCGCAGTATTTT. Its protein product is CASLTGAVPAQYF.

This chain joins TRBV14 and TRBJ2-1, with a weak D call TRBD1 (6 bases). CDR3 length: 14 amino acids. Trimming left V 3 bases short and J 2 bases short, with 8 bases between. CDR1 is SGHDN, CDR2 FVKESK, per germline. The CDR3 nucleotides read TGTGCCAGCAGCCAGCGACAGGCCTACAATGAGCAGTTCTTC. Amino acid sequence: CASSQRQAYNEQFF.

This clonotype was seen once. This could be a read error, since a much larger clone is one nucleotide away. No conserved phenylalanine or tryptophan ends this CDR3, so it is likely a read error. The rearrangement uses TRBV9 and TRBJ1-3; no firm D call. Trimming stripped 0 bases from V and 0 bases from J, with 7 bases between. Germline values: CDR1 SGDLS, CDR2 YYNGEE. This CDR3 is 15 amino acids long. In nucleotides, the CDR3 is TGTGCCAGCAGCGTAGACGAGAGCTCTGGAAACACCATATATTCT. This sequence encodes CASSVDESSGNTIYS.

This clonotype was detected ten times or more. V and J are TRBV6-2 or TRBV6-3 and TRBJ2-3, with 9 bases fitting TRBD2. This CDR3 is 17 amino acids long. The trim removed 7 bases at V and 3 bases at J, leaving 14 bases unmatched. CDR1 and CDR2 (germline): MNHEY, SVGEGT. The CDR3 bases are TGTGCCAGCACCCTCAAAGGGCGCCTAGCGGGGACAGATACGCAGTATTTT. Protein: CASTLKGRLAGTDTQYF.

The CDR3 spells CASSLIAGGVTGELFF. As DNA, the CDR3 is TGTGCCAGCAGCTTAATAGCGGGAGGAGTCACCGGGGAGCTGTTTTTT. The rearrangement joins TRBV7-8 to TRBJ2-2, with 10 bases matching TRBD2. V shed 2 bases and J 4 bases; nucleotides not matched to a gene: 4. Germline V CDR1 and CDR2: SGHVS, FQNEAQ. The CDR3 contains 16 residues.

The chain joins TRBV15 to TRBJ2-5; D might be TRBD1 (5 bases). Trimming removed 4 bases at V and 5 bases at J, with 14 bases between. The CDR3 contains 14 residues. Germline V gene sequence: CDR1 LNHNV, CDR2 YYDKDF (reference sequence). CDR3 DNA sequence: TGTGCCACCAGCACCTACCAGGGTATGGAGACCCAGTACTTC. It yields the protein CATSTYQGMETQYF.

The V and J genes are TRBV5-4 and TRBJ2-5, with D perhaps given as TRBD1 or TRBD2 (5 bases each). V lost 4 bases to trimming and J lost 12 bases, with 22 bases between them. The CDR3 has 14 amino acids. CDR1 is SGHNT and CDR2 is YYREEE in the germline V gene (reference sequence). Written as DNA, the CDR3 is TGTGCCAGCAGCACCGGGACCAACCCTATTTTGGAGTACTTC. This sequence encodes CASSTGTNPILEYF.